Listed here are 3 T cell receptor beta chains from one sample, sequenced in a study of neurological immune-mediated disorders. Using its own MiXCR run on the 5' RACE reads, TCRdb lists one record per CDR3 protein. Counted here are tens of thousands of distinct CDR3 sequences, 17% occurring once; the ten biggest clones make up 15% to 17%. The specimen sequenced was PBMCs. The receptors originated from a woman aged 40 to 50 in good health.

This clonotype showed up just a few times. DNA for the CDR3: TGCGCCAGCAGCTTGTCGGTAGGGCCAGCGGGGGCCTACAATGAGCAGTTCTTC. Encoded protein: CASSLSVGPAGAYNEQFF. V gene TRBV5-1 combines with J gene TRBJ2-1; 8 positions match TRBD2. In germline, CDR1 is SGHRS, CDR2 YFSETQ. The CDR3 consists of 18 residues. The J segment lost 2 bases and the V segment lost 1 base, leaving 11 bases of the junction unmatched.

This clonotype came up once. Being one base from a much bigger clone, this may be a read error. The chain recombines TRBV27 with TRBJ1-2; D may be TRBD1 (5 bases). Germline loops: CDR1 MNHEY, CDR2 SMNVEV (reference sequence). CDR3 length: 14 amino acids. CDR3 sequence: CASGGSLGLYGSTF. The CDR3 bases are TGTGCCAGCGGGGGAAGCTTGGGGCTCTATGGCTCCACCTTC.

This clonotype was picked up many times. The rearrangement uses TRBV12-3 or TRBV12-4 and TRBJ2-5; D is undetermined. Trimming left V 1 base short and J 4 bases short, with 7 bases between. CDR3 length: 13 residues. The CDR3 sequence: CASSLDPGETQYF. Written as DNA, the CDR3 is TGTGCCAGCAGTTTAGATCCGGGAGAGACCCAGTACTTC.